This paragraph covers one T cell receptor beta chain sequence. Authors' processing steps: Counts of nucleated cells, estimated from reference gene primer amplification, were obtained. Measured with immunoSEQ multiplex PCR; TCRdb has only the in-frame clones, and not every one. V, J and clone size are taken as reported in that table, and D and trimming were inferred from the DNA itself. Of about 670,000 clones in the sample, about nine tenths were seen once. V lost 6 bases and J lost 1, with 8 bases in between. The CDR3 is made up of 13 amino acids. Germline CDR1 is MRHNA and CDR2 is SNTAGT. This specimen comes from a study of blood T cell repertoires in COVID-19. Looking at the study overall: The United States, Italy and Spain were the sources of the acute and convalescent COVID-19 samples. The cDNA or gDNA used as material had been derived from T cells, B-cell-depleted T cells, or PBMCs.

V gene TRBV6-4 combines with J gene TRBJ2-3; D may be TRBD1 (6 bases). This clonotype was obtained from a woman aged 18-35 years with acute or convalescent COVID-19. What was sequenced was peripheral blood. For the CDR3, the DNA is TGTGCCAGCAGACAGGGAGGCACAGATACGCAGTATTTT. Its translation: CASRQGGTDTQYF.